The sequence of this T cell receptor (beta chain) was determined in a study of type 1 regulatory T cells. V trimming: 3 bases; J trimming: 5 bases; junction bases outside the gene matches: 7. CDR1 SGHVS and CDR2 FQNEAQ come from the germline V gene. The CDR3 spans 15 residues. This clonotype appeared a few times. Its matching antigen is unknown. TCRdb fed the reads into MiXCR, producing one record per CDR3 protein. The sample holds more than 60,000 distinct CDR3 sequences, about 50% seen once. The sample comprised cultured non-Tr1 T cells, either the whole culture or a sorted T cell fraction (not recorded which). The rearrangement uses TRBV7-8 and TRBJ1-2; TRBD1 matches 9 bases. This receptor was taken from a human donor in good health. CDR3 sequence (DNA): TGTGCCAGCAGCTTGGAGACAGGGGGTTGGTATGGCTACACCTTC. Translation: CASSLETGGWYGYTF.